One and the same sample provided the 28 T cell receptor beta chains below, sequenced in a study of T cell responses to AZD1222 COVID-19 vaccine. Here immunoSEQ multiplex PCR was the method, and the copy in TCRdb shows in-frame clones only, minus some. The data show roughly 110,000 clones, with about 90% seen just once and 6.6% held by the top ten. The starting material was peripheral blood, obtained on day 0 of AZD1222 vaccination. The origin of the receptors is an adult in good health.

The chain joins TRBV24-1 to TRBJ2-2; D remains ambiguous. The V gene lost 5 bases and the J gene lost 4 bases, with 16 bases spanning the gap. This CDR3 has 16 residues. CDR1 is KGHDR and CDR2 is SFDVKD in the germline V gene. The CDR3 sequence: CATSGAGRSFTGELFF. In DNA, the CDR3 is TGTGCCACCAGTGGGGCCGGCAGGAGCTTCACCGGGGAGCTGTTTTTT.

The CDR3 nucleotides are TGTGCCACCAGTGATGGCGGTTCCAATTACAATGAGCAGTTCTTC. This translates into CATSDGGSNYNEQFF. This chain uses TRBV24-1 with TRBJ2-1; D remains ambiguous. Germline lookup yields CDR1 KGHDR and CDR2 SFDVKD. Trimming took 3 bases from V and 4 from J, leaving 12 bases between them. The CDR3 is 15 residues long.

This clone was seen a few times. Here the CDR3 reads CSVDLGGVYEQFF. The CDR3 DNA reads as TGCAGCGTTGACCTCGGGGGAGTCTATGAGCAGTTCTTC. This chain uses TRBV29-1 with TRBJ2-1, with D possibly being TRBD2 (6 bases). V lost 3 bases and J 8 bases, leaving 14 bases between the germline ends. From germline, CDR1 is SQVTM and CDR2 ANQGSEA. There are 13 residues in the CDR3.

The sample holds a few counts of this clone. V and J are TRBV18 and TRBJ2-7; 9 bases align to TRBD2. The germline V gene encodes CDR1 KGHSH and CDR2 LQKENI. There are 15 residues in the CDR3. The J segment lost 5 bases and the V segment lost 2 bases, leaving 7 bases of the junction unmatched. The CDR3 is CASSPLAGESDEQYF. CDR3 nucleotide sequence: TGTGCCAGCTCACCATTAGCGGGAGAATCGGACGAGCAGTACTTC. Complete variable domain (other parts from reference TRBV18 and TRBJ2-7): NAGVMQNPRHLVRRRGQEARLRCSPMKGHSHVYWYRQLPEEGLKFMVYLQKENIIDESGMPKERFSAEFPKEGPSILRIQQVVRGDSAAYFCASSPLAGESDEQYFGPGTRLTVT.

The chain carries TRBV6-5 and TRBJ2-7; 10 bases match TRBD1. There are 14 residues in the CDR3. J was trimmed by 2 bases and V by 6 bases; bases with no gene match: 4. Germline-derived CDR1 and CDR2 are MNHEY and SVGAGI. The CDR3 sequence: CASRRGQGAYEQYF. In nucleotides, the CDR3 is TGTGCCAGCAGACGCGGACAGGGGGCCTACGAGCAGTACTTC.

This chain connects TRBV9 to TRBJ2-7; D assignment may be TRBD1 or TRBD2 (5 bases each). Trimming stripped 1 base from V and 2 bases from J, with 13 bases between. CDR3 length: 15 amino acids. Germline loops: CDR1 SGDLS, CDR2 YYNGEE. The CDR3 nucleotides read TGTGCCAGCAGCGTAACCGGGACGGGAACCTACGAGCAGTACTTC. Amino acid sequence: CASSVTGTGTYEQYF.

This chain links TRBV14 with TRBJ2-1, with 7 bases fitting TRBD2. Losses at the gene ends were 1 base for V and 9 bases for J; bases not matched to a gene: 12. Germline CDR1 SGHDN, CDR2 FVKESK. This CDR3 is 16 amino acids long. The CDR3 here is CASSQGLGAGVREQFF. The CDR3 nucleotides read TGTGCCAGCAGCCAAGGACTCGGGGCGGGAGTCCGTGAGCAGTTCTTC.

In DNA form, the CDR3 reads TGTGCCAGCAGCGGGGGACTAGCGGGAGGCCGGGGGAGAGATACGCAGTATTTT. Translated, it gives CASSGGLAGGRGRDTQYF. This chain links TRBV5-4 with TRBJ2-3; 15 positions agree with TRBD2. CDR3 size: 18 residues. V was pared by 4 bases and J by 5 bases, with 11 bases of the junction left unmatched. The germline V gene has CDR1 SGHNT and CDR2 YYREEE (reference sequence).

V is TRBV28 and J is TRBJ1-1, with D possibly matching TRBD1 (5 bases). The CDR3 sequence is 14 residues long. Trimming removed 8 bases from V and 5 bases from J, with 18 bases in between. The germline gives CDR1 MDHEN, CDR2 SYDVKM. The DNA of the CDR3 is TGTGCCAGCTCACGGCTCCTGGGGGGAACTGAAGCTTTCTTT. This sequence encodes CASSRLLGGTEAFF.

The chain employs TRBV5-6 and TRBJ1-1; no reliable D call. CDR1 and CDR2 from the germline V gene are SGHDT and YYEEEE. Deletions cut 0 bases from V and 0 bases from J, with 9 bases between. This CDR3 is 15 amino acids long. The CDR3 region has the DNA TGTGCCAGCAGCTTGGGGGCGCTTATGAACACTGAAGCTTTCTTT. Protein sequence: CASSLGALMNTEAFF. Full variable domain (missing parts from reference TRBV5-6 and TRBJ1-1): DAGVTQSPTHLIKTRGQQVTLRCSPKSGHDTVSWYQQALGQGPQFIFQYYEEEERQRGNFPDRFSGHQFPNYSSELNVNALLLGDSALYLCASSLGALMNTEAFFGQGTRLTVV.

The chain has TRBV11-2 and TRBJ2-7; 11 bases are a match to TRBD1. This CDR3 comprises 16 residues. Germline loops: CDR1 SGHAT, CDR2 FQNNGV. The trim removed 5 bases at V and 2 bases at J, leaving 8 bases unmatched. The CDR3, as DNA: TGTGCCAGCAGCAATAACCGGGACAGGGGGACCTACGAGCAGTACTTC. This translates into CASSNNRDRGTYEQYF.

The chain has TRBV9 and TRBJ1-3, with D unresolved. Germline loops: CDR1 SGDLS, CDR2 YYNGEE. The CDR3 consists of 15 residues. The ends were cut back, 1 base at V and 0 bases at J, with 8 bases in the middle. CDR3 region: CASSVSQFSGNTIYF. CDR3 DNA: TGTGCCAGCAGCGTAAGCCAATTCTCTGGAAACACCATATATTTT.

This chain connects TRBV5-5 to TRBJ2-1; 8 bases match TRBD1. The germline V gene encodes CDR1 SGHKS and CDR2 YYEKEE (reference sequence). V lost 3 bases to trimming and J lost 4 bases; unmatched junction nucleotides: 3. The CDR3 extends over 14 amino acids. Here the CDR3 reads CASSWGQVYNEQFF. The CDR3 DNA reads as TGTGCCAGCAGCTGGGGACAGGTATACAATGAGCAGTTCTTC.

This clone was counted a single time. The chain employs TRBV7-2 and TRBJ1-2; maybe TRBD1 (5 bases). The V gene lost 3 bases and the J gene lost 4 bases, with 12 bases spanning the gap. The CDR3 has 14 amino acids. Germline V CDR1 and CDR2: SGHTA, FQGNSA. CDR3 in DNA: TGTGCCAGCAGCTTCGGGGGGGATTTCTATGGCTACACCTTC. It is translated as CASSFGGDFYGYTF.

This chain links TRBV30 with TRBJ1-1, with 12 bases fitting TRBD1. Germline CDR1 GTSNPN, CDR2 SVGIG (reference sequence). This CDR3 has 13 amino acids. The trim removed 4 bases at V and 8 bases at J, leaving 5 bases unmatched. Here the CDR3 reads CAWTRGQGAEAFF. In DNA form, the CDR3 reads TGTGCCTGGACCCGGGGACAGGGGGCCGAAGCTTTCTTT. Complete variable domain (other parts from reference TRBV30 and TRBJ1-1): SQTIHQWPATLVQPVGSPLSLECTVEGTSNPNLYWYRQAAGRGLQLLFYSVGIGQISSEVPQNLSASRPQDRQFILSSKKLLLSDSGFYLCAWTRGQGAEAFFGQGTRLTVV.

This rearrangement joins TRBV30 to TRBJ2-2, with TRBD2 identical over 8 bases. With 1 base clipped from V and 0 bases from J, the junction kept 10 bases outside the gene matches. The CDR3 loop spans 18 amino acids. Germline V gene sequence: CDR1 GTSNPN, CDR2 SVGIG (reference sequence). The CDR3 sequence is CAWSALGLAGANTGELFF. The CDR3 DNA is TGTGCCTGGAGTGCCCTGGGGCTAGCGGGTGCGAACACCGGGGAGCTGTTTTTT.

V and J are TRBV6-2 or TRBV6-3 and TRBJ2-2; D is unclear. Germline lookup yields CDR1 MNHEY and CDR2 SVGEGT. Trimming cost V 5 bases and J 0 bases, with 4 bases left between them. This CDR3 region has 13 residues. The CDR3 reads CASSKANTGELFF. DNA of the CDR3: TGTGCCAGCAGTAAAGCGAACACCGGGGAGCTGTTTTTT.

The CDR3 DNA reads TGTGCCAGCGAGGGGAGAAACACCGGGGAGCTGTTTTTT. It codes for CASEGRNTGELFF. The chain carries TRBV7-9 and TRBJ2-2; D possibly uses TRBD1 or TRBD2 (5 bases each). CDR1 and CDR2 (germline): SEHNR, FQNEAQ (reference sequence). V lost 8 bases and J 2 bases, leaving 9 bases between the germline ends. CDR3 size: 13 residues.

This chain joins TRBV18 and TRBJ2-7, with D possibly matching TRBD1 (5 bases). Per the germline V gene, CDR1 is KGHSH and CDR2 is LQKENI. The CDR3 spans 15 residues. Trimming pared 2 bases from V and 0 bases from J, leaving 11 bases between. DNA for the CDR3: TGTGCCAGCTCACCATTTGACAGTCGCTCCTACGAGCAGTACTTC. This sequence encodes CASSPFDSRSYEQYF.

This clone came up once. The rearrangement uses TRBV5-6 and TRBJ2-6; 7 nucleotides agree with TRBD1. CDR3 length: 17 amino acids. The ends lost 4 bases at V and 0 bases at J; junction bases unmatched: 7. Germline-derived CDR1 and CDR2 are SGHDT and YYEEEE. CDR3 nucleotides: TGTGCCAGCAGCGTAGGACAGGAGAGCTCTGGGGCCAACGTCCTGACTTTC. Amino acid sequence: CASSVGQESSGANVLTF. Full variable domain (outside the CDR3, taken from reference TRBV5-6 and TRBJ2-6): DAGVTQSPTHLIKTRGQQVTLRCSPKSGHDTVSWYQQALGQGPQFIFQYYEEEERQRGNFPDRFSGHQFPNYSSELNVNALLLGDSALYLCASSVGQESSGANVLTFGAGSRLTVL.

This clone was picked up one time. This chain connects TRBV7-2 to TRBJ2-7, with 7 bases identical to TRBD2. The CDR3 length is 12 residues. Per germline, CDR1 SGHTA and CDR2 FQGNSA. Losses at the gene ends were 5 bases for V and 5 bases for J; bases not matched to a gene: 3. The CDR3 nucleotides are TGTGCCAGCAGCCCCGGGGGGAACGAGCAGTACTTC. Its protein product is CASSPGGNEQYF. Using reference TRBV7-2 and TRBJ2-7 for the parts outside the CDR3, the full variable domain is GAGVSQSPSNKVTEKGKDVELRCDPISGHTALYWYRQSLGQGLEFLIYFQGNSAPDKSGLPSDRFSAERTGGSVSTLTIQRTQQEDSAVYLCASSPGGNEQYFGPGTRLTVT.

Only a few counts were recorded for this clone. The chain joins TRBV19 to TRBJ1-2; 7 bases map to TRBD1. The J segment lost 2 bases and the V segment lost 5 bases, leaving 5 bases of the junction unmatched. The length of the CDR3 is 14 residues. The germline CDR1 and CDR2 sequences are LNHDA and SQIVND (reference sequence). The CDR3 coding sequence is TGTGCCAGTAGTTACCCGGGACAGAACTATGGCTACACCTTC. This codes for CASSYPGQNYGYTF.

The chain joins TRBV4-2 to TRBJ2-7, with 7 positions matching TRBD1. The germline V gene has CDR1 LGHNA and CDR2 YNFKEQ. The CDR3 has 13 amino acids. J was trimmed by 1 base and V by 6 bases; bases with no gene match: 3. Here the CDR3 DNA reads TGTGCCAGCAGTCCAGGGGGTTCCTACGAGCAGTACTTC. Residues: CASSPGGSYEQYF.

The chain carries TRBV7-3 and TRBJ1-6; TRBD1 is a possible D gene (5 bases). The CDR3 is 14 amino acids. V was pared by 2 bases and J by 6 bases, with 8 bases between. Germline V CDR1 and CDR2: SGHTA, FQGTGA. CDR3 coding DNA: TGTGCCAGCAGCTTAGGGACGGCTAATTCACCCCTCCACTTT. This gives the protein CASSLGTANSPLHF.

The V and J genes are TRBV5-1 and TRBJ2-3; 7 bases line up with TRBD2. Germline V gene data show CDR1 as SGHRS and CDR2 as YFSETQ. This CDR3 is built from 15 residues. V lost 1 base and J lost 4; bases outside the gene matches: 6. CDR3 nucleotides: TGCGCCAGCAGCTTGACCTCCCGGGAGGCAGATACGCAGTATTTT. Translation gives CASSLTSREADTQYF.

V is TRBV5-6 and J is TRBJ1-1, with a weak D call TRBD1 (6 bases). Germline values: CDR1 SGHDT, CDR2 YYEEEE. The CDR3 has 13 amino acids. Trimming stripped 4 bases from V and 2 bases from J, with 9 bases between. CDR3 bases: TGTGCCAGCAGCGGACAGAGAAACACTGAAGCTTTCTTT. It yields the protein CASSGQRNTEAFF. Supplemented by reference TRBV5-6 and TRBJ1-1, the full variable domain reads DAGVTQSPTHLIKTRGQQVTLRCSPKSGHDTVSWYQQALGQGPQFIFQYYEEEERQRGNFPDRFSGHQFPNYSSELNVNALLLGDSALYLCASSGQRNTEAFFGQGTRLTVV.

This clone is deemed medium-sized. The J gene is TRBJ1-3, the V gene TRBV12-3 or TRBV12-4; D remains unclear. CDR3 length: 11 residues. V was pared by 2 bases and J by 8 bases, with 4 bases between. CDR3 in amino acids: CASSLPHTIYF. The CDR3 nucleotides read TGTGCCAGCAGTTTACCGCACACCATATATTTT.

The chain has TRBV5-1 and TRBJ1-2; weak D call: TRBD1 (5 bases). The germline V and J ends were trimmed by 4 bases and 4 bases, with 17 bases remaining between them. Germline V gene data show CDR1 as SGHRS and CDR2 as YFSETQ. The CDR3 sequence is 15 residues long. In DNA, the CDR3 is TGCGCCAGCAGCCAAATAGGGGCGCCGGGCTATGGCTACACCTTC. This codes for CASSQIGAPGYGYTF.